A single sample is the source of the 17 T cell receptor beta chains below, sequenced in a study of graft-versus-host responses after intestinal transplantation (dated by TCRdb to 2020 to 2022). According to the study, the label for this sample's time point signals: cells obtained before transplantation from donor or recipient. These receptors lack a known antigen. Library creation used the immunoSEQ multiplex PCR assay. TCRdb stores this immuneACCESS table with in-frame sequences only. Part of the clones is absent; in the studies checked, under half of the shortfall reflects unresolved V genes, and no reason is known for the rest. This sample is represented by approximately 99,000 clones; 91% of them were singletons. The leading ten clones occupy roughly 0.17% of the sample. The sample was unstimulated CD4+ T cells sorted from spleen or lymph node cells, taken before transplant. The receptors derive from a human donor who was the organ donor for an intestinal transplant.

The chain combines TRBV11-1 with TRBJ2-2; possible D gene TRBD2, 6 bases. Deletions cut 4 bases from V and 6 bases from J, with 15 bases between. The CDR3 covers 15 residues. Per the germline V gene, CDR1 is SGHAT and CDR2 is FQDESV (reference sequence). As DNA, the CDR3 is TGTGCCAGCAGCTCTCTAGCGATGGCGGCCGGGGAGCTGTTTTTT. Its protein is CASSSLAMAAGELFF.

The chain joins TRBV10-3 to TRBJ2-7, with 7 bases aligning to TRBD1. The CDR3 is 13 amino acids. V lost 6 bases to trimming and J lost 3 bases; unmatched junction nucleotides: 5. CDR1 ENHRY and CDR2 SYGVKD come from the germline V gene. CDR3 loop: CAIRGQPFYEQYF. The CDR3 coding sequence is TGTGCCATCAGGGGACAGCCCTTCTACGAGCAGTACTTC.

The V and J genes are TRBV6-5 and TRBJ1-1, with D possibly being TRBD1 (6 bases). Germline values: CDR1 MNHEY, CDR2 SVGAGI. This CDR3 has 14 residues. V lost 2 bases and J lost 1, with 8 bases in between. As DNA, the CDR3 is TGTGCCAGCAGTTACCAGACAGGGAACACTGAAGCTTTCTTT. Translating it yields CASSYQTGNTEAFF.

This sequence joins TRBV7-3 and TRBJ2-3; TRBD2 matches at 11 bases. The CDR3 is 16 residues long. Germline loops: CDR1 SGHTA, CDR2 FQGTGA. V gave up 5 bases and J gave up 0 bases; unmatched junction bases: 4. CDR3 nucleotide sequence: TGTGCCAGCAGCCCTAGCGGGGGGATTAGCACAGATACGCAGTATTTT. It encodes CASSPSGGISTDTQYF. Full variable domain (remainder filled in from reference TRBV7-3 and TRBJ2-3): GAGVSQTPSNKVTEKGKYVELRCDPISGHTALYWYRQSLGQGPEFLIYFQGTGAADDSGLPNDRFFAVRPEGSVSTLKIQRTERGDSAVYLCASSPSGGISTDTQYFGPGTRLTVL.

This clone was detected a few times. V and J are TRBV18 and TRBJ1-2; TRBD1 aligns across 9 bases. Germline CDR1 KGHSH, CDR2 LQKENI. This CDR3 comprises 18 residues. The V and J ends lost 4 bases and 2 bases, in that order; junction bases with no gene match: 14. The CDR3 DNA sequence: TGTGCCAGCTCACGCACCGGGACAGGGTCGACGCCGAACTATGGCTACACCTTC. It codes for CASSRTGTGSTPNYGYTF.

The chain combines TRBV30 with TRBJ1-6, with D possibly TRBD1 on 6 matching bases. Trimming removed 8 bases at V and 4 bases at J, with 18 bases between. This CDR3 region has 15 residues. The germline CDR1 and CDR2 sequences are GTSNPN and SVGIG (reference sequence). CDR3 DNA sequence: TGTGCCGCGCCATTGGGGACAACGTATAATTCACCCCTCCACTTT. Protein: CAAPLGTTYNSPLHF.

The rearrangement joins TRBV5-1 to TRBJ2-7; 8 nucleotides agree with TRBD2. This CDR3 spans 14 amino acids. In germline, CDR1 is SGHRS, CDR2 YFSETQ. Unmatched junction bases numbered 5, after V lost 4 bases and J lost 2 bases. The CDR3 DNA reads TGCGCCAGCAGCCCCGAACTAGCGGCCTACGAGCAGTACTTC. Its protein is CASSPELAAYEQYF.

V and J are TRBV9 and TRBJ1-5; a possible D gene is TRBD1 (5 bases). Trimming cost V 4 bases and J 7 bases, with 15 bases left between them. Per the germline V gene, CDR1 is SGDLS and CDR2 is YYNGEE. This CDR3 is 14 amino acids long. The CDR3 reads CASSPGGVSQPQHF. The DNA of the CDR3 is TGTGCCAGCAGCCCGGGGGGGGTTTCCCAGCCCCAGCATTTT.

The rearrangement uses TRBV4-3 and TRBJ1-2, with TRBD1 identical over 10 bases. V lost 3 bases, J lost 4 bases, and 5 bases stayed unmatched. Germline V gene lookup returns CDR1 LGHNA and CDR2 YSLEER. The CDR3 has 15 residues. This CDR3 is CASSQVGQGIYGYTF. CDR3 nucleotides: TGCGCCAGCAGCCAGGTGGGACAGGGGATCTATGGCTACACCTTC.

In DNA, the CDR3 is TGTGCCAGCAGTTACCGGGACAGGGGGTACGAGCAGTACTTC. It translates to CASSYRDRGYEQYF. This chain connects TRBV6-5 to TRBJ2-7; the match to TRBD1 covers 11 bases. V shed 2 bases and J 4 bases; nucleotides not matched to a gene: 1. Germline V gene data show CDR1 as MNHEY and CDR2 as SVGAGI. The CDR3 loop spans 14 amino acids.

The rearrangement uses TRBV7-3 and TRBJ2-3; TRBD1 agrees at 8 bases. This CDR3 is 14 amino acids long. J was trimmed by 6 bases and V by 4 bases; bases with no gene match: 6. Germline assignment: CDR1 SGHTA and CDR2 FQGTGA. The CDR3: CASSSGQGRDTQYF. The CDR3 DNA follows: TGTGCCAGCAGCTCCGGACAGGGTAGGGATACGCAGTATTTT.

The chain recombines TRBV2 with TRBJ1-1, with 8 positions matching TRBD1. The length of the CDR3 is 12 residues. Germline V lookup: CDR1 SNHLY, CDR2 FYNNEI. V was pared by 8 bases and J by 7 bases, with 6 bases of the junction left unmatched. The CDR3 bases are TGTGCCAGCCCCTACGACAGGGGTGAAGCTTTCTTT. Translation: CASPYDRGEAFF.

There are a few counts of this clone. The V call is TRBV28, the J call TRBJ1-2, with D possibly being TRBD1 (6 bases). Germline CDR1 is MDHEN and CDR2 is SYDVKM. The CDR3 has 12 residues. Trimming stripped 5 bases from V and 8 bases from J, with 12 bases between. CDR3 region: CASSTNRVGYTF. CDR3 nucleotide sequence: TGTGCCAGCAGTACAAACAGGGTCGGCTACACCTTC.

The chain couples TRBV7-6 to TRBJ1-1; D gene uncertain. Trimming pared 5 bases from V and 6 bases from J, leaving 16 bases between. This CDR3 is 14 amino acids long. Per germline, CDR1 SGHVS and CDR2 FNYEAQ. In nucleotides, the CDR3 is TGTGCCAGCAGCCGACCGGGTCTTGGCGCTGAAGCTTTCTTT. This encodes CASSRPGLGAEAFF.

This chain connects TRBV30 to TRBJ1-1; D remains ambiguous. This CDR3 is 11 amino acids long. V was clipped by 3 bases and J by 7 bases, with 9 bases between them. Germline CDR1 is GTSNPN and CDR2 is SVGIG (reference sequence). The CDR3 reads CAWSAEYEAFF. The CDR3 DNA reads as TGTGCCTGGAGCGCGGAGTATGAAGCTTTCTTT.

This sequence joins TRBV30 and TRBJ1-2; the D gene is possibly TRBD1 (6 bases). Trimming removed 4 bases from V and 2 bases from J, with 14 bases in between. CDR3 size: 14 residues. Germline loops: CDR1 GTSNPN, CDR2 SVGIG (reference sequence). CDR3 nucleotide sequence: TGTGCCTGGATGGGCAGGGGAATGAACTATGGCTACACCTTC. Translation: CAWMGRGMNYGYTF.

The rearrangement uses TRBV27 and TRBJ1-2; the match to TRBD1 covers 10 bases. CDR1 and CDR2 from the germline V gene are MNHEY and SMNVEV (reference sequence). The CDR3 sequence is 15 residues long. With 4 bases clipped from V and 4 bases from J, the junction kept 6 bases outside the gene matches. The chain's CDR3 is CASSYGTGAAYGYTF. The CDR3 bases are TGTGCCAGCAGTTACGGGACAGGGGCGGCCTATGGCTACACCTTC.